This TCR beta chain was identified during a study of T cell repertoires in cytomegalovirus infection. Study-wide context: CMV infection plus the matching HLA type was flagged by public TCR beta signatures.

A single record per CDR3 protein comes from TCRdb applying MiXCR to the reads. The sample consists of fewer than 300,000 distinct CDR3 sequences, about 25% of them appearing once. Study findings and constraints: The response measured ex vivo was dominated by TCR beta clonotypes (HLA-C-restricted and CMV-specific). Cumulative public TCR beta family frequency identified CMV carriers with the relevant HLA.

Trimming took off 3 bases at V and 2 bases at J, with 11 bases between the two ends. From germline, CDR1 is MNHEY and CDR2 SMNVEV (reference sequence). The length of the CDR3 is 14 residues. In its sample, this clonotype was seen a few times. Its antigen is currently unknown. Sequencing was done on a sample of PBMCs. The sequence was obtained from a human donor in good health (CMV status not recorded). Some clones in this sample may be carry-over from other donors' samples. The V and J genes are TRBV27 and TRBJ2-7, with D unclear. The CDR3, as DNA: TGTGCCAGCAGTTTCGCCATAAACCCCTACGAGCAGTACTTC. It codes for CASSFAINPYEQYF.